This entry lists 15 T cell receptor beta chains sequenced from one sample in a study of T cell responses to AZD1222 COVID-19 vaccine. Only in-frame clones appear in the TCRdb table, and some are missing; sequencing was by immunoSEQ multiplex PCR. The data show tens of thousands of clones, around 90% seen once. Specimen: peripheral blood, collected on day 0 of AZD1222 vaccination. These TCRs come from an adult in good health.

The CDR3 is CASGPFGSPEAFF. CDR3 nucleotide sequence: TGTGCCAGCGGACCCTTTGGCAGTCCTGAAGCTTTCTTT. The chain has TRBV7-9 and TRBJ1-1; no definite D call. V was pared by 8 bases and J by 6 bases, with 16 bases between. Germline CDR1 reads SEHNR; CDR2 reads FQNEAQ (reference sequence). CDR3 length: 13 amino acids.

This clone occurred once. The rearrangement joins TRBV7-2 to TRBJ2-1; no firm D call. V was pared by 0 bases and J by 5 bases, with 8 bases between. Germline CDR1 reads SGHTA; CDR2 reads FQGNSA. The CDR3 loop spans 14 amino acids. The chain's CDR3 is CASSLAGLDNEQFF. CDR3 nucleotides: TGTGCCAGCAGCTTAGCAGGCTTAGACAATGAGCAGTTCTTC.

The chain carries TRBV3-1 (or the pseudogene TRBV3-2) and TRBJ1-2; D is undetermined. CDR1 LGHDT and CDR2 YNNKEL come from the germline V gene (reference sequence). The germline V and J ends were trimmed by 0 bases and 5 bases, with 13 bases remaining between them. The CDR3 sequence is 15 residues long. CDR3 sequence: CASSQDLGGIYGYTF. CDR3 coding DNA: TGTGCCAGCAGCCAAGATCTGGGTGGGATATATGGCTACACCTTC.

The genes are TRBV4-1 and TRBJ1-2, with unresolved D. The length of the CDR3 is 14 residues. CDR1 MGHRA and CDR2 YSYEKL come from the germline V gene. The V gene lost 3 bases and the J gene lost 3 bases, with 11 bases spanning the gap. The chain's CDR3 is CASSHEGWDYGYTF. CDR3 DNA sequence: TGCGCCAGCAGCCACGAGGGTTGGGACTATGGCTACACCTTC.

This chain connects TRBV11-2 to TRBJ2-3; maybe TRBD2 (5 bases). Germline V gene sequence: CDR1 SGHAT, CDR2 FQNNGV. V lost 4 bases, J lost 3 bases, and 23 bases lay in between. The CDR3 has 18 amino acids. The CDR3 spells CASSSYLPGRAVTDTQYF. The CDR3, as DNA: TGTGCCAGCAGCTCCTATCTCCCTGGACGAGCGGTGACAGATACGCAGTATTTT.

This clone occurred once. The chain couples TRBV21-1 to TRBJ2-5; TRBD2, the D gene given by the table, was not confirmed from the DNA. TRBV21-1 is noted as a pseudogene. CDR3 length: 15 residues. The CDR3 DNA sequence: TGTGCCAGCAGCAGGCGGGAGTTATACCAAGAGACCCAGTACTTC. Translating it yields CASSRRELYQETQYF.

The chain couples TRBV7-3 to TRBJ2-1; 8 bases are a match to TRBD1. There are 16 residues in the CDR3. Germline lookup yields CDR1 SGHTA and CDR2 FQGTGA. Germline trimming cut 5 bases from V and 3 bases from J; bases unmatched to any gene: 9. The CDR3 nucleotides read TGTGCCAGCAGCCTCCAAGGACAGGGAGGCTACAATGAGCAGTTCTTC. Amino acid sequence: CASSLQGQGGYNEQFF. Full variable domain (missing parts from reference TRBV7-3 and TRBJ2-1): GAGVSQTPSNKVTEKGKYVELRCDPISGHTALYWYRQSLGQGPEFLIYFQGTGAADDSGLPNDRFFAVRPEGSVSTLKIQRTERGDSAVYLCASSLQGQGGYNEQFFGPGTRLTVL.

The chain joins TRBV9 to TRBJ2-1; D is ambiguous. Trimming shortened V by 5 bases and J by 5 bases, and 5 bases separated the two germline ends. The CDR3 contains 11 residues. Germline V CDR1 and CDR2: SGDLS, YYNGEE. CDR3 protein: CASSFDNEQFF. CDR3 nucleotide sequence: TGTGCCAGCAGTTTCGACAATGAGCAGTTCTTC.

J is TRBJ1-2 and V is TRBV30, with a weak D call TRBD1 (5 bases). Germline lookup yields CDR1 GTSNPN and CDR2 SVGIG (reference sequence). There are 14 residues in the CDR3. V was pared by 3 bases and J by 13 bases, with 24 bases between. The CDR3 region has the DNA TGTGCCTGGAGCGCGGATGGGGCGTTTAGGATCGGCACCTTC. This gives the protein CAWSADGAFRIGTF.

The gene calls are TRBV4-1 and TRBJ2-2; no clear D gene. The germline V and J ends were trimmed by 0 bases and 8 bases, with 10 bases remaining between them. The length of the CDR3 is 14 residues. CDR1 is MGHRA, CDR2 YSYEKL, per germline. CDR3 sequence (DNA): TGCGCCAGCAGCCAAGAACTTGGGTCAGGGGAGCTGTTTTTT. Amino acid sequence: CASSQELGSGELFF.

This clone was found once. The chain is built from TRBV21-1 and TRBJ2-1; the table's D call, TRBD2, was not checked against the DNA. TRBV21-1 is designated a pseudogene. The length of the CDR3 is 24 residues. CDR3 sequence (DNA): TGTGCCAGCAGCAGAAAAAAAAGTCCCAACCTCGGGACTAGAGCCCCACGTCGGTACAATGAGCAGTTCTTC. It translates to CASSRKKSPNLGTRAPRRYNEQFF.

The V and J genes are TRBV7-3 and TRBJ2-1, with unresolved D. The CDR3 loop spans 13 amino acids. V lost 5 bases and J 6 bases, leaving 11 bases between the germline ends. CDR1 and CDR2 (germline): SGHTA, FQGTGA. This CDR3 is CASSGSLANEQFF. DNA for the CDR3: TGTGCCAGCAGCGGGTCCCTCGCCAATGAGCAGTTCTTC.

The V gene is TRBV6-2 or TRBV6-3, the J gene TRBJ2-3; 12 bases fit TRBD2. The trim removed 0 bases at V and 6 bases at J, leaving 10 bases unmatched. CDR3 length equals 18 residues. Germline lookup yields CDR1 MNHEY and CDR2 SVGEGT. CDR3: CASSYSMTSGRWADTQYF. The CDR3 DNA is TGTGCCAGCAGTTACTCGATGACTAGCGGGAGATGGGCGGATACGCAGTATTTT.

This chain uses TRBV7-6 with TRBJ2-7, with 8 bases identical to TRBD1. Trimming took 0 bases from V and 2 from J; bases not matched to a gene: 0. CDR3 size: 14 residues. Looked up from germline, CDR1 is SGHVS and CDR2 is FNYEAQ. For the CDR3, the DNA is TGTGCCAGCAGCTTAGCGGGACAGGCCTACGAGCAGTACTTC. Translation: CASSLAGQAYEQYF.

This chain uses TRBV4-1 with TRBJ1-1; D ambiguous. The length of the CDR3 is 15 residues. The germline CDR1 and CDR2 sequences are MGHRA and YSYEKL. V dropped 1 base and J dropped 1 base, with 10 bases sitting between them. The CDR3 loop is CASSQANSRNTEAFF. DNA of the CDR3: TGCGCCAGCAGCCAAGCCAACTCAAGGAACACTGAAGCTTTCTTT.